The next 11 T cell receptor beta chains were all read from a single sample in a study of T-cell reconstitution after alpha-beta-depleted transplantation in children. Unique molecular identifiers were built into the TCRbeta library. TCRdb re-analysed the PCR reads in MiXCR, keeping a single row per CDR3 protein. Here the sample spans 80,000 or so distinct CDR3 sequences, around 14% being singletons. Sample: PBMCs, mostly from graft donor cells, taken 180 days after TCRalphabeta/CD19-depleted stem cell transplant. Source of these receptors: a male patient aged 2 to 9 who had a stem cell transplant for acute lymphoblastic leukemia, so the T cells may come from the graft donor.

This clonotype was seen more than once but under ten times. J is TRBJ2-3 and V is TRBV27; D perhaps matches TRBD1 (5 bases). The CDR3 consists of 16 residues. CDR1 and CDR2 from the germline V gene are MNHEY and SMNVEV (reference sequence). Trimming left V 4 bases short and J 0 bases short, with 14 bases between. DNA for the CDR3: TGTGCCAGCAGTTCCCGCAGGGCCACTAGCACAGATACGCAGTATTTT. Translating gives CASSSRRATSTDTQYF.

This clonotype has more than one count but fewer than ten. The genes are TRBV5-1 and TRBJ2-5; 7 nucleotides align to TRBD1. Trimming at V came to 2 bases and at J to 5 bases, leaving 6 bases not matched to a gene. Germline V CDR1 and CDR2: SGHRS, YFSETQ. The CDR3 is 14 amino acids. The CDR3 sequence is CASSFTGARETQYF. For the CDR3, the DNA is TGCGCCAGCAGCTTTACAGGGGCACGGGAGACCCAGTACTTC.

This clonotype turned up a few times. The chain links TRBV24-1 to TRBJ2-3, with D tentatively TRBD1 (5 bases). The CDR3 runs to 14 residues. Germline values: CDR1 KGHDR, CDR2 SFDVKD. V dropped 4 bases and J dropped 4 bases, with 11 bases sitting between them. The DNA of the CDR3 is TGTGCCACCAGTGACCTCAGGGTCCCAGATACGCAGTATTTT. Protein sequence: CATSDLRVPDTQYF.

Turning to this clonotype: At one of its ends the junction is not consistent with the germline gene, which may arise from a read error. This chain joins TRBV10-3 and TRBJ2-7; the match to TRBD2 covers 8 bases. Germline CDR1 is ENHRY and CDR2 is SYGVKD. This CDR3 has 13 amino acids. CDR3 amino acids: CALRGAGVEEQYF. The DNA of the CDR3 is TGTGCCCTCAGAGGAGCGGGAGTGGAGGAGCAGTACTTC.

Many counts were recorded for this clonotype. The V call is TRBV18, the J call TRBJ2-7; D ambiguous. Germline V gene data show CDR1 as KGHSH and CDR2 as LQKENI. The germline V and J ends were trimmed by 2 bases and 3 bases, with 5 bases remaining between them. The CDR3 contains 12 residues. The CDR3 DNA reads TGTGCCAGCTCACCATTAGGCTACGAGCAGTACTTC. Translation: CASSPLGYEQYF.

The CDR3 DNA sequence: TGCGCCAGCAGCTCCTCGGACGGGGGGTCGAGTGGGTACACCTTC. Protein product: CASSSSDGGSSGYTF. The chain uses TRBV5-1 and TRBJ1-2; D perhaps matches TRBD1 (5 bases). V lost 3 bases, J lost 11 bases, and 23 bases lay in between. CDR1 is SGHRS and CDR2 is YFSETQ in the germline V gene. This CDR3 region has 15 residues.

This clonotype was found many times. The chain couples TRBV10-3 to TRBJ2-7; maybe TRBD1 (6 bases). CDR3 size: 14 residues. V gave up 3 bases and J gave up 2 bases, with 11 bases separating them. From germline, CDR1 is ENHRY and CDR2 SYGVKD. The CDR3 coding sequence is TGTGCCATCAGTGACCCCACAGGGACCTACGAGCAGTACTTC. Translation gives CAISDPTGTYEQYF.

CDR3 sequence reads: CASSQGGDTQYF. The CDR3, as DNA: TGTGCCAGCAGCCAAGGCGGGGACACGCAGTATTTT. The genes are TRBV28 and TRBJ2-3; possible D gene TRBD2, 6 bases. Germline CDR1 reads MDHEN; CDR2 reads SYDVKM. The ends were cut back, 6 bases at V and 9 bases at J, with 13 bases in the middle. The CDR3 spans 12 residues.

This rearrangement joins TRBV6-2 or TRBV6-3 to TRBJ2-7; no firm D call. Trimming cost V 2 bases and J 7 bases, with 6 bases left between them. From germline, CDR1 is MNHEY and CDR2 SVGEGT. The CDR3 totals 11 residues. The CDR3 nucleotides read TGTGCCAGCAGTTACCGTGGGGAGCAGTACTTC. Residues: CASSYRGEQYF.

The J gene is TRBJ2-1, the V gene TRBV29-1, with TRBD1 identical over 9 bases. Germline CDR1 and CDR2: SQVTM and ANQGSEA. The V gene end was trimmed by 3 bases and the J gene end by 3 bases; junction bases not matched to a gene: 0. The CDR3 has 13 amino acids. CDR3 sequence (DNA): TGCAGCGTTGAGGACAGGGGCTACAATGAGCAGTTCTTC. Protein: CSVEDRGYNEQFF.

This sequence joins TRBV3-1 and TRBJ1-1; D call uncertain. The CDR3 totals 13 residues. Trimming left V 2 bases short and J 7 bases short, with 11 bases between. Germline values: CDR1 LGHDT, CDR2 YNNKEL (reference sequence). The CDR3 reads CASSQTTRVEAFF. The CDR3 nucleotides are TGTGCCAGCAGCCAAACGACTCGGGTTGAAGCTTTCTTT. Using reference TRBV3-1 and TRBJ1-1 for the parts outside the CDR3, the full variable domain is DTAVSQTPKYLVTQMGNDKSIKCEQNLGHDTMYWYKQDSKKFLKIMFSYNNKELIINETVPNRFSPKSPDKAHLNLHINSLELGDSAVYFCASSQTTRVEAFFGQGTRLTVV.